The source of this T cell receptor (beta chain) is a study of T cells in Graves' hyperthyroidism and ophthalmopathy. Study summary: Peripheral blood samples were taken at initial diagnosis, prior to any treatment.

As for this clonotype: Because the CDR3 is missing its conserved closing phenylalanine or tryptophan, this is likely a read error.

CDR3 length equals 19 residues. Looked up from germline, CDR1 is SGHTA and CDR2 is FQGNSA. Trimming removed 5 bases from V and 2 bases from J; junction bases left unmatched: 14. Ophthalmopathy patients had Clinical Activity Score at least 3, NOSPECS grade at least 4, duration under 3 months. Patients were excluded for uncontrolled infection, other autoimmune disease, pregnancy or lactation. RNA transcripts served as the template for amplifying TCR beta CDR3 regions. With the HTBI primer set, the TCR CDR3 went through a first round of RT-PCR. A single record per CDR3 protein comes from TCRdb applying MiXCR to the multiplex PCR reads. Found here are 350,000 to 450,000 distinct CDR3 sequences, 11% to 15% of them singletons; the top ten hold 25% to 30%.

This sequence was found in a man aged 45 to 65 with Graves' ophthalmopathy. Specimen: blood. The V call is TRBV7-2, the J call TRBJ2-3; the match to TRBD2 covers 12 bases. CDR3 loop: CASSGPLGLAGYYTDTQYS. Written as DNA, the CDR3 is TGTGCCAGCAGCGGCCCCCTAGGACTAGCGGGGTACTACACAGATACGCAGTATTCT.